Described below is a single T cell receptor (beta chain) sequence and its context. CDR1 is MDHEN and CDR2 is SYDVKM in the germline V gene. The CDR3 length is 13 residues. V was shortened by 6 bases and J by 8 bases, with 13 bases between the two germline ends. This sample stems from a study of shared clonotypes between healthy human individuals. Clones were sequenced by immunoSEQ multiplex PCR, and TCRdb holds only the in-frame ones, with some missing. Altogether some 2,400,000 clones are present, nearly 97% being singletons, with the ten largest covering about 0.13%. The receptor was derived from a man aged 18 to 30 in good health. This rearrangement joins TRBV28 to TRBJ1-4; D call uncertain. The specimen sequenced was naive CD4+ T cells sorted from blood. Subset reported: CD45RA+ positively selected. The chain's CDR3 is CASRMTGEEKLFF. The DNA for the CDR3 is TGTGCCAGCAGGATGACTGGGGAAGAAAAACTGTTTTTT.